A selection of T cell receptor beta chains follows, all from one sample in a study of relationships among human T cell subsets. One entry per CDR3 protein results from TCRdb running MiXCR on the multiplex PCR reads. The data contain approximately 14,000 distinct CDR3 sequences, over 50% of them singletons. The sample taken for sequencing was Tregs sorted from blood. Receptors originate from a man aged 35-49 years in good health. The CDR3 runs from the conserved cysteine through the conserved F or W. Each record gives: D gene, J gene, V gene, clone size, CDR3 length, CDR3 protein, CDR3 DNA. A D gene is named only where the DNA matches it firmly. Only part of the rows carry a size: once, few, many, or a class if the clone is expanded.

- | TRBJ2-1 | TRBV18 | - | 16 | CASSPPGHSSYNEQFF | TGTGCCAGCTCACCACCGGGACACAGCTCCTACAATGAGCAGTTCTTC
- | TRBJ2-7 | TRBV11-2 | few | 16 | CASHPEARGGTYEQYF | TGTGCCAGCCACCCTGAAGCAAGAGGCGGAACCTACGAGCAGTACTTC
TRBD2 | TRBJ2-7 | TRBV14 | - | 14 | CASSPFSREDEQYF | TGTGCCAGCAGCCCATTCTCACGGGAGGACGAGCAGTACTTC
- | TRBJ2-1 | TRBV11-3 | - | 12 | CASSLESNEQFF | TGTGCCAGCAGCTTAGAGTCTAATGAGCAGTTCTTC
- | TRBJ2-7 | TRBV4-1 | - | 15 | CASSRSEGQGYEQYF | TGCGCCAGCAGCCGGAGCGAGGGCCAGGGCTACGAGCAGTACTTC
- | TRBJ2-5 | TRBV11-2 | - | 16 | CASSPGTTKLRQTQYF | TGTGCCAGCAGCCCGGGGACCACAAAGCTTAGACAGACCCAGTACTTC
TRBD2 | TRBJ2-3 | TRBV10-3 | few | 14 | CAISVAGGTDTQYF | TGTGCCATCAGTGTAGCGGGGGGCACAGATACGCAGTATTTT
- | TRBJ2-2 | TRBV4-1 | few | 13 | CASRALHTGELFF | TGCGCCAGCCGCGCGTTACACACCGGGGAGCTGTTTTTT
- | TRBJ1-5 | TRBV11-2 | - | 14 | CASSTTSGNQPQHF | TGTGCCAGCAGCACCACCTCAGGCAATCAGCCCCAGCATTTT
- | TRBJ2-5 | TRBV11-2 | - | 13 | CASSLMYQETQYF | TGTGCCAGCAGCTTAATGTACCAAGAGACCCAGTACTTC
- | TRBJ2-1 | TRBV27 | - | 15 | CASSLRATSYNEQFF | TGTGCCAGCAGTCTCAGGGCCACGTCCTACAATGAGCAGTTCTTC
- | TRBJ2-1 | TRBV29-1 | - | 15 | CSAHRGRNSYNEQFF | TGCAGCGCCCACCGCGGGCGGAACTCCTACAATGAGCAGTTCTTC
TRBD1 | TRBJ2-1 | TRBV10-3 | - | 14 | CATLPGQGVDEQFF | TGTGCCACTTTACCGGGACAGGGTGTCGATGAGCAGTTCTTC
TRBD1 | TRBJ1-5 | TRBV12-3/TRBV12-4 | - | 14 | CASSPGQGNQPQHF | TGTGCCAGCAGTCCCGGACAGGGGAATCAGCCCCAGCATTTT
- | TRBJ2-7 | TRBV16 | - | 12 | CASSSGGYEQYF | TGTGCCAGCAGCTCAGGAGGGTACGAGCAGTACTTC
TRBD2 | TRBJ2-3 | TRBV5-1 | few | 16 | CASSKYSGGRGDTQYF | TGCGCCAGCAGCAAATATAGCGGGGGGCGGGGAGATACGCAGTATTTT
TRBD1 | TRBJ1-2 | TRBV28 | once | 15 | CASSDRGSANYGYTF | TGTGCCAGCAGTGACAGGGGAAGCGCTAACTATGGCTACACCTTC
TRBD2 | TRBJ2-1 | TRBV6-1 | once | 15 | CASSLSGRTYNEQFF | TGTGCCAGCAGCCTGAGCGGGAGAACCTACAATGAGCAGTTCTTC